This passage covers 5 T cell receptor beta chains from one sample sequenced in a study of blood T cell repertoires in COVID-19 (dated by TCRdb to 2020 to 2021). Receptor amplification or capture employed the immunoSEQ multiplex PCR assay. TCRdb obtained this table from immuneACCESS and retained in-frame rearrangements with V and J assigned. These tables miss some clones; where compared with another copy, unresolved V genes account for less than half of the shortfall, and the remainder is unexplained. In all, the sample holds hundreds of thousands of clones, and 88% of those were seen once. Under 2.5% of the sample lies in the top ten. Sequencing used PBMCs or T cells enriched from blood (not recorded which). The receptors were sampled from a woman aged 60-75 years in a cohort exposed to, infected with or recovered from COVID-19 (not recorded which).

V is TRBV27 and J is TRBJ2-7; TRBD1 aligns across 11 bases. CDR3 size: 16 residues. Germline values: CDR1 MNHEY, CDR2 SMNVEV (reference sequence). V was pared by 4 bases and J by 4 bases, with 9 bases of the junction left unmatched. The CDR3 DNA sequence: TGTGCCAGCAGTTCCACCTCCGGGACAGGGGGTTACGAGCAGTACTTC. This gives the protein CASSSTSGTGGYEQYF.

J is TRBJ2-7 and V is TRBV28; TRBD2 aligns across 13 bases. Germline CDR1 is MDHEN and CDR2 is SYDVKM. The CDR3 covers 13 residues. The trim removed 6 bases at V and 5 bases at J, leaving 1 base unmatched. The CDR3 sequence: CASRTSGRNEQYF. For the CDR3, the DNA is TGTGCCAGCAGGACTAGCGGGAGGAACGAGCAGTACTTC.

The gene calls are TRBV7-8 and TRBJ2-1, with 8 bases matching TRBD2. There are 14 residues in the CDR3. Germline V CDR1 and CDR2: SGHVS, FQNEAQ. V lost 6 bases and J lost 3; bases outside the gene matches: 4. This CDR3 is CASSFSGNYNEQFF. The DNA for the CDR3 is TGTGCCAGCAGTTTTAGCGGGAACTACAATGAGCAGTTCTTC.

V gene TRBV4-3 combines with J gene TRBJ1-4; 10 bases agree with TRBD1. V was clipped by 1 base and J by 0 bases; unmatched bases: 2. Looked up from germline, CDR1 is LGHNA and CDR2 is YSLEER. The CDR3 extends over 17 amino acids. The CDR3 reads CASSQGDRGATNEKLFF. The CDR3 region has the DNA TGCGCCAGCAGCCAAGGGGACAGGGGAGCAACTAATGAAAAACTGTTTTTT.

This clone was seen only a few times. The chain combines TRBV30 with TRBJ2-7; D might be TRBD2 (6 bases). CDR1 is GTSNPN and CDR2 is SVGIG in the germline V gene (reference sequence). V lost 2 bases and J 3 bases, leaving 14 bases between the germline ends. The length of the CDR3 is 14 residues. The CDR3 loop reads CAWSRQGLYYEQYF. The CDR3 DNA sequence: TGTGCCTGGAGTCGCCAGGGACTCTACTACGAGCAGTACTTC.